The 28 T cell receptor beta chains below come from one sample, sequenced in a study of blood T cell repertoires in COVID-19. Libraries were prepared by immunoSEQ multiplex PCR; TCRdb keeps only in-frame clonotypes and omits some of them. This sample carries some 240,000 clones, roughly 88% of them seen once, and the ten largest clones take roughly 8.7%. The material sequenced was peripheral blood. Every receptor here comes from a man aged 45 to 65 with active or convalescent COVID-19.

This clone was seen a few times. The chain has TRBV5-5 and TRBJ2-1, with a tentative D call TRBD2 (6 bases). CDR3 length: 15 amino acids. Germline values: CDR1 SGHKS, CDR2 YYEKEE (reference sequence). The germline V and J ends were trimmed by 5 bases and 4 bases, with 16 bases remaining between them. The CDR3 protein is CASRTGLPTYNEQFF. Here the CDR3 DNA reads TGTGCCAGCAGAACGGGACTCCCGACTTACAATGAGCAGTTCTTC.

The chain uses TRBV23-1 and TRBJ2-7; 11 bases fit TRBD2. TRBV23-1 is placed among ORFs of uncertain function. The V gene end was trimmed by 0 bases and the J gene end by 0 bases; junction bases not matched to a gene: 19. CDR3 length: 22 residues. The CDR3 DNA reads TGCGCCAGCAGTCAATCTGGTTCTCGGCTAGCGGGGGGCCCAGGTAGCTCCTACGAGCAGTACGTC. Amino acids: CASSQSGSRLAGGPGSSYEQYV.

The chain carries TRBV7-6 and TRBJ2-6; possibly TRBD2 for D (6 bases). CDR1 is SGHVS, CDR2 FNYEAQ, per germline. This CDR3 region has 18 residues. Trimming pared 3 bases from V and 0 bases from J, leaving 15 bases between. CDR3 sequence: CASSFVGSPSSGANVLTF. The CDR3 nucleotides are TGTGCCAGCAGCTTTGTCGGGAGCCCCAGCTCTGGGGCCAACGTCCTGACTTTC.

This chain connects TRBV13 to TRBJ2-4, with 12 positions matching TRBD2. The germline CDR1 and CDR2 sequences are PRHDT and FYEKMQ (reference sequence). With V trimmed by 5 bases and J by 7 bases, 9 bases remained unmatched. This CDR3 comprises 16 residues. The CDR3 region is CASSTLSSGRGNIQYF. The CDR3 nucleotides are TGTGCCAGCAGCACTCTGTCTAGCGGGAGGGGGAACATTCAGTACTTC.

The count of this clone is one. The chain uses TRBV30 and TRBJ2-7, with a tentative D call TRBD1 (5 bases). Trimming removed 7 bases at V and 3 bases at J, with 19 bases between. Germline assignment: CDR1 GTSNPN and CDR2 SVGIG (reference sequence). There are 14 residues in the CDR3. CDR3 sequence: CAFGRQGRDYEQYF. In DNA form, the CDR3 reads TGTGCCTTTGGTCGGCAGGGCAGGGACTACGAGCAGTACTTC. Full variable domain (remainder filled in from reference TRBV30 and TRBJ2-7): SQTIHQWPATLVQPVGSPLSLECTVEGTSNPNLYWYRQAAGRGLQLLFYSVGIGQISSEVPQNLSASRPQDRQFILSSKKLLLSDSGFYLCAFGRQGRDYEQYFGPGTRLTVT.

Regarding this clone: Additional DNA sequences in this sample encode the identical CDR3. The chain links TRBV4-3 to TRBJ1-3; no definite D call. The CDR3 loop spans 16 amino acids. Trimming removed 0 bases from V and 0 bases from J, with 9 bases in between. Germline V gene sequence: CDR1 LGHNA, CDR2 YSLEER. Written as DNA, the CDR3 is TGCGCCAGCAGCCAAGATGCGGGATACTCTGGAAACACCATATATTTT. Translated, it gives CASSQDAGYSGNTIYF.

For this clone: The same CDR3 also results from other DNA sequences found in this sample. This chain joins TRBV6-1 and TRBJ2-3; no clear D. V was pared by 3 bases and J by 6 bases, with 7 bases between. The CDR3 length is 12 residues. Germline V lookup: CDR1 MNHNS, CDR2 SASEGT. CDR3 DNA sequence: TGTGCCAGCAGTGATTCAGTCGATACGCAGTATTTT. It translates to CASSDSVDTQYF.

This chain uses TRBV5-6 with TRBJ2-5; D is unclear. The germline V gene has CDR1 SGHDT and CDR2 YYEEEE. The CDR3 runs to 13 residues. V lost 5 bases, J lost 5 bases, and 13 bases lay in between. Here the CDR3 reads CASRVSPEETQYF. CDR3 nucleotides: TGTGCCAGCAGAGTTAGTCCGGAGGAGACCCAGTACTTC.

Many counts were recorded for this clone. The chain combines TRBV27 with TRBJ2-1; a weak D match, TRBD1 (6 bases). Germline V gene lookup returns CDR1 MNHEY and CDR2 SMNVEV (reference sequence). CDR3 length equals 17 residues. V was trimmed by 5 bases and J by 4 bases, leaving 21 bases between them. As DNA, the CDR3 is TGTGCCAGCAGTGCAACAGGTTGGGACACGAAATACAATGAGCAGTTCTTC. Protein product: CASSATGWDTKYNEQFF.

As for this clone: No DNA is shown, since the ends of the CDR3 on it are uncertain; the CDR3 is the one TCRdb lists. The rearrangement uses TRBV6-5 and TRBJ2-5; the D call of TRBD2 is as the table states it, not checked on the DNA. Germline V gives CDR1 MNHEY, CDR2 SVGAGI. Inclusive of both ends, the CDR3 amounts to 13 amino acids. The CDR3: CASWFGAGETQYF.

In its sample, this clone was seen once. The chain carries TRBV5-1 and TRBJ1-3; perhaps TRBD1 as D (6 bases). The CDR3 length is 14 residues. The germline gives CDR1 SGHRS, CDR2 YFSETQ. V dropped 2 bases and J dropped 3 bases, with 9 bases sitting between them. In DNA, the CDR3 is TGCGCCAGCAGCTTACAGGGTTTTGGAAACACCATATATTTT. Its translation: CASSLQGFGNTIYF. Combining the CDR3 with reference TRBV5-1 and TRBJ1-3 gives the whole variable domain KAGVTQTPRYLIKTRGQQVTLSCSPISGHRSVSWYQQTPGQGLQFLFEYFSETQRNKGNFPGRFSGRQFSNSRSEMNVSTLELGDSALYLCASSLQGFGNTIYFGEGSWLTVV.

The CDR3 sequence is CASSIGQGRQPQHF. The CDR3, as DNA: TGTGCCAGTAGTATAGGGCAGGGCCGGCAGCCCCAGCATTTT. The rearrangement joins TRBV19 to TRBJ1-5; a possible D gene is TRBD1 (5 bases). CDR3 size: 14 residues. V lost 1 base and J 7 bases, leaving 11 bases between the germline ends. Germline V gives CDR1 LNHDA, CDR2 SQIVND (reference sequence).

The chain recombines TRBV10-3 with TRBJ2-3; D is uncertain. The CDR3 loop spans 13 amino acids. The germline gives CDR1 ENHRY, CDR2 SYGVKD. Trimming took off 8 bases at V and 4 bases at J, with 13 bases between the two ends. As DNA, the CDR3 is TGTGCCATCCGTAGCATGGTCCCAGATACGCAGTATTTT. This gives the protein CAIRSMVPDTQYF.

The chain employs TRBV3-1 (or the pseudogene TRBV3-2) and TRBJ2-5; weak D call: TRBD2 (6 bases). Germline V lookup: CDR1 LGHDT, CDR2 YNNKEL (reference sequence). CDR3 length: 14 amino acids. The ends were cut back, 4 bases at V and 5 bases at J, with 14 bases in the middle. The CDR3 DNA is TGTGCCAGCAGCCCGGCCGGGGCGGGGGAGACCCAGTACTTC. Protein: CASSPAGAGETQYF.

The rearrangement joins TRBV5-4 to TRBJ1-2; the match to TRBD1 covers 9 bases. The CDR3 is 14 residues long. J was trimmed by 5 bases and V by 6 bases; bases with no gene match: 8. Germline CDR1 and CDR2: SGHNT and YYREEE (reference sequence). The CDR3: CASTGQDRGYGYTF. The CDR3 DNA reads TGTGCCAGCACTGGGCAGGACAGGGGTTATGGCTACACCTTC. The full variable domain, rest sourced from reference TRBV5-4 and TRBJ1-2, is ETGVTQSPTHLIKTRGQQVTLRCSSQSGHNTVSWYQQALGQGPQFIFQYYREEENGRGNFPPRFSGLQFPNYSSELNVNALELDDSALYLCASTGQDRGYGYTFGSGTRLTVV.

The chain recombines TRBV19 with TRBJ1-4; 7 bases align to TRBD1. Germline V gene lookup returns CDR1 LNHDA and CDR2 SQIVND (reference sequence). V shed 4 bases and J 14 bases; nucleotides not matched to a gene: 4. CDR3 length: 11 amino acids. The CDR3 reads CASSTGTDLFF. The DNA for the CDR3 is TGTGCCAGTAGTACCGGGACAGATCTGTTTTTT.

The chain couples TRBV20-1 to TRBJ1-1; D ambiguous. Looked up from germline, CDR1 is DFQATT and CDR2 is SNEGSKA (reference sequence). Trimming cost V 5 bases and J 3 bases, with 4 bases left between them. CDR3 size: 10 residues. This CDR3 is CSAADTEAFF. The CDR3 nucleotides are TGCAGTGCTGCGGACACTGAAGCTTTCTTT.

The chain carries TRBV7-8 and TRBJ1-1; possible D gene TRBD1, 6 bases. The CDR3 covers 12 residues. Trimming took off 1 base at V and 11 bases at J, with 11 bases between the two ends. Looked up from germline, CDR1 is SGHVS and CDR2 is FQNEAQ. CDR3 DNA sequence: TGTGCCAGCAGCTTAGTTGGACAGAGTGCTTTCTTT. Protein product: CASSLVGQSAFF. Full variable domain (remainder filled in from reference TRBV7-8 and TRBJ1-1): GAGVSQSPRYKVAKRGQDVALRCDPISGHVSLFWYQQALGQGPEFLTYFQNEAQLDKSGLPSDRFFAERPEGSVSTLKIQRTQQEDSAVYLCASSLVGQSAFFGQGTRLTVV.

The chain combines TRBV5-8 with TRBJ2-5; 10 nucleotides agree with TRBD2. CDR1 is SGHTS, CDR2 YDEGEE, per germline. The ends lost 4 bases at V and 4 bases at J; junction bases unmatched: 7. The CDR3 has 15 residues. This chain's CDR3 is CASSGGTSDGETQYF. The DNA of the CDR3 is TGTGCCAGCAGCGGCGGGACTAGCGATGGAGAGACCCAGTACTTC.

V and J are TRBV27 and TRBJ1-3; no definite D call. V was shortened by 10 bases and J by 0 bases, with 10 bases between the two germline ends. The CDR3 totals 13 residues. Germline values: CDR1 MNHEY, CDR2 SMNVEV (reference sequence). The DNA for the CDR3 is TGTGCCACCAAAGCGAGCTCTGGAAACACCATATATTTT. It codes for CATKASSGNTIYF.

The chain carries TRBV10-3 and TRBJ2-5; D gene ambiguous. The V end lost 0 bases, the J end lost 2 bases, and 7 bases lay between the germline ends. Per the germline V gene, CDR1 is ENHRY and CDR2 is SYGVKD. This CDR3 is 14 amino acids long. The CDR3, as DNA: TGTGCCATCAGTGAGTCGTACATTCAAGAGACCCAGTACTTC. It yields the protein CAISESYIQETQYF.

The CDR3 DNA reads TGTGCCAGCAGGAGTGGCGGAGCTTTCGCGAACACCGGGGAGCTGTTTTTT. It encodes CASRSGGAFANTGELFF. The chain links TRBV11-2 to TRBJ2-2; unclear D gene. Trimming took off 6 bases at V and 0 bases at J, with 17 bases between the two ends. CDR1 is SGHAT, CDR2 FQNNGV, per germline. This CDR3 is built from 17 residues.

The chain has TRBV5-1 and TRBJ1-1; D perhaps matches TRBD1 (5 bases). This CDR3 is built from 17 residues. Per the germline V gene, CDR1 is SGHRS and CDR2 is YFSETQ. V shed 0 bases and J shed 2 bases, with 17 bases lying between them. This chain's CDR3 is CASSLAMRGDLNTEAFF. CDR3 nucleotides: TGCGCCAGCAGCTTGGCAATGCGGGGGGATCTTAACACTGAAGCTTTCTTT. The complete variable domain, with remaining parts taken from reference TRBV5-1 and TRBJ1-1, reads KAGVTQTPRYLIKTRGQQVTLSCSPISGHRSVSWYQQTPGQGLQFLFEYFSETQRNKGNFPGRFSGRQFSNSRSEMNVSTLELGDSALYLCASSLAMRGDLNTEAFFGQGTRLTVV.

This chain connects TRBV6-2 or TRBV6-3 to TRBJ1-2; 11 bases fit TRBD1. Trimming cost V 4 bases and J 4 bases; bases outside gene matches: 11. Germline loops: CDR1 MNHEY, CDR2 SVGEGT. The CDR3 consists of 17 residues. CDR3 bases: TGTGCCAGCAGTTCCATGGACAGGGGGCGACCCCTCTATGGCTACACCTTC. It codes for CASSSMDRGRPLYGYTF.

The chain couples TRBV5-6 to TRBJ2-2; TRBD1 aligns across 7 bases. J gave up 4 bases and V 8 bases, and 8 bases lay outside the gene matches. The CDR3 is made up of 14 amino acids. CDR1 is SGHDT, CDR2 YYEEEE, per germline. The CDR3 reads CASARGQGTGELFF. As DNA, the CDR3 is TGTGCCAGTGCGAGGGGGCAAGGCACCGGGGAGCTGTTTTTT. Full variable domain (missing parts from reference TRBV5-6 and TRBJ2-2): DAGVTQSPTHLIKTRGQQVTLRCSPKSGHDTVSWYQQALGQGPQFIFQYYEEEERQRGNFPDRFSGHQFPNYSSELNVNALLLGDSALYLCASARGQGTGELFFGEGSRLTVL.

CDR3 amino acids: CASSITSGSGTDTQYF. In DNA, the CDR3 is TGTGCCAGTAGTATCACTAGCGGGAGTGGAACAGATACGCAGTATTTT. The gene calls are TRBV19 and TRBJ2-3, with TRBD2 matching over 11 bases. The V gene end was trimmed by 3 bases and the J gene end by 3 bases; junction bases not matched to a gene: 5. CDR3 length: 16 amino acids. Germline loops: CDR1 LNHDA, CDR2 SQIVND (reference sequence).

The rearrangement links TRBV7-9 to TRBJ2-3, with 7 bases fitting TRBD2. Per the germline V gene, CDR1 is SEHNR and CDR2 is FQNEAQ (reference sequence). V shed 3 bases and J 0 bases; nucleotides not matched to a gene: 0. This CDR3 is built from 14 residues. This CDR3 reads CASSFGGSTDTQYF. DNA of the CDR3: TGTGCCAGCAGCTTCGGGGGGAGCACAGATACGCAGTATTTT.

Worth noting for this clone: No conserved phenylalanine or tryptophan ends this CDR3, so it is likely a read error. It is unclear where the CDR3 begins or ends on the DNA, so no DNA is shown, and the CDR3 is as TCRdb lists it. This chain connects TRBV5-6 to TRBJ2-7; TRBD2 is taken as the D call from the table, unchecked against the DNA. Looked up from germline, CDR1 is SGHDT and CDR2 is YYEEEE. Inclusive of both ends, the CDR3 amounts to 8 amino acids. The CDR3 sequence is CASSLARD.